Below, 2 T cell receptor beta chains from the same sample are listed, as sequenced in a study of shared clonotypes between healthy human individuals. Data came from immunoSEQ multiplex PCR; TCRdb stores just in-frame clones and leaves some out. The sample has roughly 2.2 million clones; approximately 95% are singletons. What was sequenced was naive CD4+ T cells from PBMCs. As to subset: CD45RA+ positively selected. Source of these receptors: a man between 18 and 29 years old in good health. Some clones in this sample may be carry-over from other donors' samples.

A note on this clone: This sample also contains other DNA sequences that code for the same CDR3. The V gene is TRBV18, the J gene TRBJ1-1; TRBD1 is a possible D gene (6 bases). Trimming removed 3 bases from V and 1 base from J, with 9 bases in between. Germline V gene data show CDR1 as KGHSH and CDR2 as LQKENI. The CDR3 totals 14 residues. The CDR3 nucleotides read TGTGCCAGCTCACCCACAGGGCCGAACACTGAAGCTTTCTTT. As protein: CASSPTGPNTEAFF.

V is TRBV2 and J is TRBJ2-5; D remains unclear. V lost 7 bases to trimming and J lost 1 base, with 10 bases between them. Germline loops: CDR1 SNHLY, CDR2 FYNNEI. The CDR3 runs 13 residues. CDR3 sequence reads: CASNGPSQETQYF. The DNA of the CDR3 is TGTGCCAGCAACGGACCCTCCCAAGAGACCCAGTACTTC.